This note documents a single T cell receptor beta chain sequence. The source of the sample is a study of blood T cell repertoires in COVID-19. Unmatched junction bases numbered 10, after V lost 5 bases and J lost 7 bases. Per germline, CDR1 KGHSH and CDR2 LQKENI. The CDR3 has 15 residues. TCRdb keeps only in-frame clones here, not all; method: immunoSEQ multiplex PCR. The table includes about 70,000 clones, around 89% detected once. The V gene is TRBV18, the J gene TRBJ1-2; 10 nucleotides line up with TRBD1. Sequencing used peripheral blood. The origin of this receptor is a man aged 50 to 59 with acute or convalescent COVID-19. Here the CDR3 reads CASSAGGTGASGYTF. The DNA of the CDR3 is TGTGCCAGCTCAGCAGGTGGGACAGGGGCTTCTGGCTACACCTTC.